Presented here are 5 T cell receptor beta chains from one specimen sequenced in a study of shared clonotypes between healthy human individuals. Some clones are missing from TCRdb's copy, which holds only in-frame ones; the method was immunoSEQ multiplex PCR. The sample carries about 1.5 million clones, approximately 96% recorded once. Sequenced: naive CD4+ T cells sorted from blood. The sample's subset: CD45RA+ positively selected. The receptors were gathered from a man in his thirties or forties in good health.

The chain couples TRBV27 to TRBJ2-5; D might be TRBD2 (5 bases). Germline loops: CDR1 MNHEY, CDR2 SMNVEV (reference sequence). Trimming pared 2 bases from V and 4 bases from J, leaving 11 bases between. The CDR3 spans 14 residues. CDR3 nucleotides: TGTGCCAGCAGTTTAACTAGGTTAGGAGAGACCCAGTACTTC. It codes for CASSLTRLGETQYF.

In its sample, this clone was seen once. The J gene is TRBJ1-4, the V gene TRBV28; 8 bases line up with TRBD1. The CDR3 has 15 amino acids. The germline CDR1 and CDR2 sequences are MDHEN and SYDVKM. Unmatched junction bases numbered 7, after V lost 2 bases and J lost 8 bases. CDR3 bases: TGTGCCAGCAGTTTACAGGGGGCTGGGGAGGAAAAACTGTTTTTT. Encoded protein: CASSLQGAGEEKLFF.

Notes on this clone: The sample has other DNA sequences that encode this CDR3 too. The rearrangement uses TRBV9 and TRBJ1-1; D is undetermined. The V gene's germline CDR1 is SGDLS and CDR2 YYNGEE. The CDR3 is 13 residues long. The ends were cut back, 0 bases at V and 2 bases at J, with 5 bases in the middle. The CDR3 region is CASSVAANTEAFF. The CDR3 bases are TGTGCCAGCAGCGTAGCTGCTAACACTGAAGCTTTCTTT.

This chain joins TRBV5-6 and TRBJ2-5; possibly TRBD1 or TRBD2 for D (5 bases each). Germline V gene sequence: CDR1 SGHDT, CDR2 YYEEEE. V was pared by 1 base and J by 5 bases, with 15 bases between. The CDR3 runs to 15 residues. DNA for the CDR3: TGTGCCAGCAGCTTGCTAGCCCCCAAGGGGGAGACCCAGTACTTC. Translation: CASSLLAPKGETQYF.

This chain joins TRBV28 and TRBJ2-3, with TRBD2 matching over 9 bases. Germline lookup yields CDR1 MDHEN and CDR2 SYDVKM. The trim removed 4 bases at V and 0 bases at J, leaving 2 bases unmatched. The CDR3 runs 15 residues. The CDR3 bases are TGTGCCAGCAGTTCTAGCGGGGTGAGCACAGATACGCAGTATTTT. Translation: CASSSSGVSTDTQYF.